Sequencing of this T cell receptor (beta chain) was carried out in a study of early T cells in non-severe SARS-CoV-2 infection. The CDR3 sequence is 15 residues long. Trimming left V 10 bases short and J 0 bases short, with 16 bases between. Germline CDR1 SEHNR, CDR2 FQNEAQ (reference sequence). The TCR library protocol attached unique molecular identifiers to the individual cDNA molecules. TCRdb independently ran MiXCR on the 5' RACE reads; one entry per CDR3 protein. The sample includes approximately 32,000 distinct CDR3 sequences, 4% to 5% of them seen just once. This clonotype is labeled as medium-sized.

The rearrangement links TRBV7-9 to TRBJ2-1; unclear D gene. The TCR was taken from an adult who was a healthcare worker with PCR-confirmed SARS-CoV-2 infection or an uninfected control (not recorded which). The sequencing sample was made of whole blood. The CDR3 spells CATRYGDHSYNEQFF. The DNA of the CDR3 is TGTGCCACCAGGTACGGTGACCACTCCTACAATGAGCAGTTCTTC.